A single sample gave rise to the 30 T cell receptor beta chains below, sequenced in a study of cytomegalovirus exposure and HLA in healthy donors. PCR involved 60 Vbeta and 13 Jbeta primers. Method: immunoSEQ multiplex PCR; TCRdb's copy keeps in-frame clones and lacks some. The sample comprises 110,000 or so clones, around 77% of which are singletons, and about 4.9% rests with the top ten. Input material: PBMCs. These receptors were collected from a man in his forties or fifties in good health and CMV-seropositive.

Points on this clone: The sample carries other DNA sequences with the same CDR3. The genes are TRBV30 and TRBJ1-2, with 10 bases matching TRBD1. Germline V gives CDR1 GTSNPN, CDR2 SVGIG (reference sequence). Trimming cost V 5 bases and J 7 bases; bases outside gene matches: 10. The CDR3 has 14 amino acids. The CDR3 DNA reads TGTGCCTGGTCTAACGGACAGGGGGAGCGTGGCTACACCTTC. Protein sequence: CAWSNGQGERGYTF.

The rearrangement joins TRBV10-3 to TRBJ1-1; D perhaps matches TRBD1 (5 bases). The V gene lost 2 bases and the J gene lost 13 bases, with 20 bases spanning the gap. The germline V gene encodes CDR1 ENHRY and CDR2 SYGVKD. This CDR3 is 14 amino acids long. Written as DNA, the CDR3 is TGTGCCATCAGTGAGGCGAGAGAAACGAGCCAGGGTTTCTTT. Translation: CAISEARETSQGFF.

The chain couples TRBV28 to TRBJ1-3, with TRBD1 matching over 7 bases. Germline V gene data show CDR1 as MDHEN and CDR2 as SYDVKM. V shed 4 bases, J shed 3 bases, and the junction held 6 bases outside the gene matches. The CDR3 totals 15 residues. The CDR3 loop reads CASSSGTVNGNTIYF. The CDR3 coding sequence is TGTGCCAGCAGTTCCGGGACAGTAAATGGAAACACCATATATTTT.

The chain joins TRBV7-8 to TRBJ2-7, with a possible D match to TRBD2 (5 bases). The CDR3 extends over 15 amino acids. Germline assignment: CDR1 SGHVS and CDR2 FQNEAQ. Trimming removed 0 bases at V and 0 bases at J, with 9 bases between. The CDR3 region has the DNA TGTGCCAGCAGCTTAGCGTCCAGCGGCTCCTACGAGCAGTACTTC. This codes for CASSLASSGSYEQYF.

The CDR3 DNA is TGTGCCAGCAGCAAAGAGACAGACAGGAATAATTCACCCCTCCACTTT. It yields the protein CASSKETDRNNSPLHF. The V call is TRBV21-1, the J call TRBJ1-6; the D call in the table, TRBD1, was not verified against the DNA. TRBV21-1 is listed as a pseudogene. This CDR3 region has 16 residues.

In its sample, this clone was seen a few times. The chain links TRBV5-1 to TRBJ1-2; tentatively, D is TRBD1 (6 bases). The CDR3 contains 16 residues. V lost 3 bases to trimming and J lost 4 bases, with 19 bases between them. Germline CDR1 is SGHRS and CDR2 is YFSETQ. The CDR3 sequence is CASSSNRQAEPYGYTF. CDR3 nucleotide sequence: TGCGCCAGCAGCTCAAATCGACAGGCGGAACCCTATGGCTACACCTTC.

The rearrangement links TRBV6-5 to TRBJ1-4; no clear D. This CDR3 has 14 amino acids. Germline V lookup: CDR1 MNHEY, CDR2 SVGAGI. V was clipped by 8 bases and J by 0 bases, with 10 bases between them. The CDR3 loop is CASGQLATNEKLFF. The DNA of the CDR3 is TGTGCCAGCGGGCAGCTTGCAACTAATGAAAAACTGTTTTTT.

The rearrangement links TRBV21-1 to TRBJ1-1; the table's D call, TRBD1, has no DNA check behind it. TRBV21-1 is a pseudogene segment. The CDR3 length is 15 residues. CDR3 residues: CASSFQTGSDTEAFF. CDR3 coding DNA: TGTGCCAGCAGCTTTCAGACAGGGTCGGACACTGAAGCTTTCTTT.

J is TRBJ2-5 and V is TRBV7-2; 9 positions match TRBD2. Germline CDR1 reads SGHTA; CDR2 reads FQGNSA. V was pared by 1 base and J by 4 bases, with 7 bases of the junction left unmatched. The CDR3 is 16 residues long. The CDR3 reads CASSLDGGGRGETQYF. The DNA of the CDR3 is TGTGCCAGCAGCTTAGACGGAGGCGGGAGGGGAGAGACCCAGTACTTC. Together with reference TRBV7-2 and TRBJ2-5, the CDR3 gives the full variable domain: GAGVSQSPSNKVTEKGKDVELRCDPISGHTALYWYRQSLGQGLEFLIYFQGNSAPDKSGLPSDRFSAERTGGSVSTLTIQRTQQEDSAVYLCASSLDGGGRGETQYFGPGTRLLVL.

The chain carries TRBV2 and TRBJ2-1, with D maybe TRBD2 (6 bases). Trimming removed 10 bases at V and 3 bases at J, with 13 bases between. This CDR3 has 13 amino acids. Germline CDR1 SNHLY, CDR2 FYNNEI. The CDR3 nucleotides read TGTGCCACCCGGGACTCACTCTACAATGAGCAGTTCTTC. Protein: CATRDSLYNEQFF.

This clone was detected once. The chain uses TRBV5-1 and TRBJ2-7, with 10 bases aligning to TRBD2. This CDR3 comprises 15 residues. V was clipped by 3 bases and J by 2 bases; unmatched bases: 5. CDR1 and CDR2 (germline): SGHRS, YFSETQ. The CDR3, as DNA: TGCGCCAGCAGCTCATTAGCGGGGGGCACCTACGAGCAGTACTTC. Its protein is CASSSLAGGTYEQYF.

The chain has TRBV4-3 and TRBJ1-2, with TRBD1 matching 9 bases. The CDR3 spans 17 residues. With V trimmed by 1 base and J by 2 bases, 8 bases remained unmatched. Per the germline V gene, CDR1 is LGHNA and CDR2 is YSLEER. The CDR3 region has the DNA TGCGCCAGCAGCCAAGGTCCTGGGGACAGGGTCAACTATGGCTACACCTTC. This encodes CASSQGPGDRVNYGYTF.

The chain has TRBV4-1 and TRBJ2-3; 8 bases map to TRBD2. J lost 5 bases, V lost 4 bases, and 17 bases had no gene match. CDR3 length equals 18 residues. Germline values: CDR1 MGHRA, CDR2 YSYEKL. CDR3 nucleotides: TGCGCCAGCAGCCCCGTCGGAGCGGGGGTTGAGGAGGAAGATACGCAGTATTTT. It translates to CASSPVGAGVEEEDTQYF.

This chain joins TRBV9 and TRBJ2-1; D unresolved. The germline V and J ends were trimmed by 3 bases and 0 bases, with 10 bases remaining between them. This CDR3 region has 15 residues. Germline V lookup: CDR1 SGDLS, CDR2 YYNGEE. The chain's CDR3 is CASSARLGSYNEQFF. CDR3 nucleotides: TGTGCCAGCAGCGCCAGACTGGGCTCCTACAATGAGCAGTTCTTC.

This sequence joins TRBV30 and TRBJ2-7, with D perhaps matching TRBD2 (7 bases). The CDR3 runs to 15 residues. Germline V gives CDR1 GTSNPN, CDR2 SVGIG (reference sequence). V gave up 1 base and J gave up 6 bases, with 19 bases separating them. The CDR3 is CAWSASGGRGSEQYF. In nucleotides, the CDR3 is TGTGCCTGGAGTGCCTCGGGGGGCAGGGGATCCGAGCAGTACTTC.

The J gene is TRBJ1-1, the V gene TRBV6-5, with a tentative D call TRBD1 (5 bases). Germline CDR1 MNHEY, CDR2 SVGAGI. V lost 6 bases, J lost 1 base, and 12 bases lay in between. This CDR3 has 14 residues. The DNA of the CDR3 is TGTGCCAGCAGACCTCTAGACAGGAACACTGAAGCTTTCTTT. This gives the protein CASRPLDRNTEAFF.

This chain links TRBV5-1 with TRBJ2-7; possibly TRBD1 for D (5 bases). The V gene's germline CDR1 is SGHRS and CDR2 YFSETQ. The ends were cut back, 0 bases at V and 5 bases at J, with 12 bases in the middle. CDR3 size: 14 residues. The CDR3 loop reads CASSLVAQGDEQYF. The CDR3 DNA follows: TGCGCCAGCAGCTTGGTAGCTCAAGGGGACGAGCAGTACTTC. Full variable domain (remainder filled in from reference TRBV5-1 and TRBJ2-7): KAGVTQTPRYLIKTRGQQVTLSCSPISGHRSVSWYQQTPGQGLQFLFEYFSETQRNKGNFPGRFSGRQFSNSRSEMNVSTLELGDSALYLCASSLVAQGDEQYFGPGTRLTVT.

This rearrangement joins TRBV9 to TRBJ1-2, with 7 positions matching TRBD1. With V trimmed by 0 bases and J by 8 bases, 4 bases remained unmatched. Germline CDR1 reads SGDLS; CDR2 reads YYNGEE. The CDR3 has 13 amino acids. CDR3 residues: CASSVGGGAGYTF. The DNA of the CDR3 is TGTGCCAGCAGCGTAGGAGGGGGCGCCGGCTACACCTTC.

This clone came up a few times. The chain employs TRBV4-2 and TRBJ2-6; D not certain. V was cut by 1 base and J by 0 bases, with 13 bases left in between. This CDR3 spans 18 amino acids. Germline V gene lookup returns CDR1 LGHNA and CDR2 YNFKEQ. CDR3 residues: CASSQADIHSSGANVLTF. CDR3 DNA: TGTGCCAGCAGCCAAGCTGACATTCATTCCTCTGGGGCCAACGTCCTGACTTTC.

This chain uses TRBV2 with TRBJ2-7; no firm D call. Germline-derived CDR1 and CDR2 are SNHLY and FYNNEI. This CDR3 is 12 amino acids long. V was cut by 6 bases and J by 5 bases, with 11 bases left in between. The DNA of the CDR3 is TGTGCCAGCAGGGCTTACGCAGACGAGCAGTACTTC. It encodes CASRAYADEQYF.

This clone showed up just once. V usage is TRBV5-1 and J usage is TRBJ2-7, with TRBD1 identical over 8 bases. This CDR3 comprises 15 residues. With V trimmed by 4 bases and J by 4 bases, 10 bases remained unmatched. Germline loops: CDR1 SGHRS, CDR2 YFSETQ. The CDR3 here is CASSTDRGIVYEQYF. CDR3 sequence (DNA): TGCGCCAGCAGCACCGACAGGGGAATCGTTTACGAGCAGTACTTC.

The rearrangement uses TRBV7-9 and TRBJ1-5, with D perhaps matching TRBD1 (5 bases). V was clipped by 2 bases and J by 7 bases, with 9 bases between them. This CDR3 is built from 13 residues. Germline CDR1 SEHNR, CDR2 FQNEAQ (reference sequence). Here the CDR3 DNA reads TGTGCCAGCAGCTTATCGGGGGGACAGCCCCAGCATTTT. This encodes CASSLSGGQPQHF.

This chain joins TRBV10-3 and TRBJ2-5; 12 bases are shared with TRBD2. CDR3 length equals 16 residues. Trimming cost V 6 bases and J 1 base; bases outside gene matches: 6. CDR1 is ENHRY, CDR2 SYGVKD, per germline. Here the CDR3 reads CAISKTSGGPQETQYF. DNA for the CDR3: TGTGCCATCAGCAAGACTAGCGGGGGTCCCCAAGAGACCCAGTACTTC.

This chain uses TRBV7-2 with TRBJ1-2; the match to TRBD1 covers 7 bases. This CDR3 contains 15 residues. CDR1 and CDR2 from the germline V gene are SGHTA and FQGNSA. The J segment lost 8 bases and the V segment lost 5 bases, leaving 14 bases of the junction unmatched. The CDR3 protein is CASSPDLGQKKGYTF. DNA for the CDR3: TGTGCCAGCAGCCCTGACCTGGGACAGAAAAAGGGCTACACCTTC.

The V call is TRBV5-6, the J call TRBJ2-3; D is undetermined. V lost 2 bases and J lost 2, with 6 bases in between. CDR1 is SGHDT and CDR2 is YYEEEE in the germline V gene. The CDR3 is made up of 13 amino acids. This CDR3 is CASSFYYTDTQYF. The CDR3 nucleotides read TGTGCCAGCAGCTTCTACTACACAGATACGCAGTATTTT.

V is TRBV19 and J is TRBJ1-6; TRBD1 matches at 8 bases. The V gene's germline CDR1 is LNHDA and CDR2 SQIVND (reference sequence). The CDR3 has 17 amino acids. V lost 0 bases to trimming and J lost 8 bases; unmatched junction nucleotides: 9. CDR3 bases: TGTGCCAGTAGTATAGAAGTGGACAGGGAGGATTATTCACCCCTCCACTTT. This codes for CASSIEVDREDYSPLHF.

This clone was seen only a few times. The CDR3 bases are TGCGCCAGCAGCCAAGGTTGGGAGAGGAACACTGAAGCTTTCTTT. It translates to CASSQGWERNTEAFF. V and J are TRBV4-3 and TRBJ1-1; D is uncertain. V lost 1 base and J 1 base, leaving 10 bases between the germline ends. Germline V lookup: CDR1 LGHNA, CDR2 YSLEER. This CDR3 is 15 amino acids long.

The chain joins TRBV14 to TRBJ1-2; D ambiguous. Germline V gives CDR1 SGHDN, CDR2 FVKESK. The CDR3 loop spans 15 amino acids. V lost 1 base, J lost 7 bases, and 16 bases lay in between. CDR3 residues: CASSQVAGSKSGYTF. The CDR3 DNA follows: TGTGCCAGCAGCCAAGTAGCTGGGTCGAAGAGTGGCTACACCTTC. The complete variable domain, with remaining parts taken from reference TRBV14 and TRBJ1-2, reads EAGVTQFPSHSVIEKGQTVTLRCDPISGHDNLYWYRRVMGKEIKFLLHFVKESKQDESGMPNNRFLAERTGGTYSTLKVQPAELEDSGVYFCASSQVAGSKSGYTFGSGTRLTVV.

The CDR3 here is CASSQDYIVTKNTEAFF. For the CDR3, the DNA is TGCGCCAGCAGCCAAGATTATATCGTGACAAAAAACACTGAAGCTTTCTTT. The chain is built from TRBV4-3 and TRBJ1-1; D remains ambiguous. This CDR3 has 17 residues. Trimming left V 0 bases short and J 2 bases short, with 16 bases between. Germline loops: CDR1 LGHNA, CDR2 YSLEER.

This sequence joins TRBV7-9 and TRBJ2-1; TRBD2 matches at 12 bases. The CDR3 is 14 residues long. With V trimmed by 5 bases and J by 7 bases, 3 bases remained unmatched. Germline loops: CDR1 SEHNR, CDR2 FQNEAQ (reference sequence). CDR3 amino acids: CASSQGTSGNEQFF. The CDR3 nucleotides are TGTGCCAGCAGCCAAGGGACTAGCGGGAATGAGCAGTTCTTC.